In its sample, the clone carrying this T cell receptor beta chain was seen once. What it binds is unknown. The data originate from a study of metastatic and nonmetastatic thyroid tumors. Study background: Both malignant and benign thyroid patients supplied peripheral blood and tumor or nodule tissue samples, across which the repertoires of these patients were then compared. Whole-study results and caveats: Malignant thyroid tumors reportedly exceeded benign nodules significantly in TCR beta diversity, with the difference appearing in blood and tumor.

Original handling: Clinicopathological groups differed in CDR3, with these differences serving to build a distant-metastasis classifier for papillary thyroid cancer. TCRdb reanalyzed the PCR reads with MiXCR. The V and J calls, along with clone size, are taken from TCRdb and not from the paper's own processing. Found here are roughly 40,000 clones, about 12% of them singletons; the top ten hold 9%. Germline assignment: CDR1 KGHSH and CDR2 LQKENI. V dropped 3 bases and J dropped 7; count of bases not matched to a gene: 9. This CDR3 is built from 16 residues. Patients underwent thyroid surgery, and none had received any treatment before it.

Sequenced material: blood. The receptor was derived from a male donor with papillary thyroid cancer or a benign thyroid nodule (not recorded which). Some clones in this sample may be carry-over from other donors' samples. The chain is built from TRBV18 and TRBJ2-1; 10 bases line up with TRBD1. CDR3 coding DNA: TGTGCCAGCTCACCCCCGGGGACAGGGGCCCTAAATGAGCAGTTCTTC. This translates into CASSPPGTGALNEQFF.